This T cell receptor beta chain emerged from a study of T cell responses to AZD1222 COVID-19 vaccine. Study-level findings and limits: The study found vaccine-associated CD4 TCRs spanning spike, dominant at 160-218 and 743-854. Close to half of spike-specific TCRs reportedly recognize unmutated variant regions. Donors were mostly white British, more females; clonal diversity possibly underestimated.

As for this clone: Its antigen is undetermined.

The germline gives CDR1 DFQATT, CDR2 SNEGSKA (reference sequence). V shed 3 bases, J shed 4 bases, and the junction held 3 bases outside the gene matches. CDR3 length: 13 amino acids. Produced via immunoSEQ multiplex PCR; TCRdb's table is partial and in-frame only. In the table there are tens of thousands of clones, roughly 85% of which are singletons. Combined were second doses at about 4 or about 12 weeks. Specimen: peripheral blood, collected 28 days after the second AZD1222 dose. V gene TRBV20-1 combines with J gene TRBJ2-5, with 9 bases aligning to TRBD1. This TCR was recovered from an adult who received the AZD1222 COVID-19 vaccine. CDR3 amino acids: CSASGTGRETQYF. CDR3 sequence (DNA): TGCAGTGCTAGTGGGACAGGGCGAGAGACCCAGTACTTC.